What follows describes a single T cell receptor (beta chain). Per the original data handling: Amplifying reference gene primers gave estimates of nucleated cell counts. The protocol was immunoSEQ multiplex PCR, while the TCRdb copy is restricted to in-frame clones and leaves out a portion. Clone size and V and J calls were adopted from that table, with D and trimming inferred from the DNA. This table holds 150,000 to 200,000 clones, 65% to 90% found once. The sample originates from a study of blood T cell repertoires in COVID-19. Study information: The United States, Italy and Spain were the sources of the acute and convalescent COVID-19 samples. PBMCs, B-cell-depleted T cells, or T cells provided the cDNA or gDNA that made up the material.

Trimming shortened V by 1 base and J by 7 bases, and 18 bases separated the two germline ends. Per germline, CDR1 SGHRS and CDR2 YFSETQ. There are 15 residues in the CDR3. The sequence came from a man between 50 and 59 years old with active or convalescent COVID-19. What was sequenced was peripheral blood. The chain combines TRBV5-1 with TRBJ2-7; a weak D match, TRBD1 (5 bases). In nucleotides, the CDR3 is TGCGCCAGCAGCTTGATGGGGCGCGGCGTAGAGGAGCAGTACTTC. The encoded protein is CASSLMGRGVEEQYF.